A single sample gave rise to the 16 T cell receptor beta chains below, sequenced in a study of blood T cell repertoires in COVID-19. The data were produced by immunoSEQ multiplex PCR, yet TCRdb's version contains in-frame clones alone and is incomplete. The sample yields approximately 94,000 clones, 80% seen once. What was sequenced was peripheral blood. The origin of the receptors is a man aged 65 to 79 with active or convalescent COVID-19.

The rearrangement links TRBV19 to TRBJ2-2, with D maybe TRBD1 (5 bases). CDR1 and CDR2 from the germline V gene are LNHDA and SQIVND (reference sequence). This CDR3 region has 14 residues. V gave up 3 bases and J gave up 6 bases, with 11 bases separating them. CDR3 coding DNA: TGTGCCAGTAGTATTTTCGCCAGGGCCGGGGAGCTGTTTTTT. Translated, it gives CASSIFARAGELFF.

The chain employs TRBV9 and TRBJ1-6, with unresolved D. The germline CDR1 and CDR2 sequences are SGDLS and YYNGEE. The ends were cut back, 4 bases at V and 9 bases at J, with 17 bases in the middle. The CDR3 length is 15 residues. The CDR3: CASSPREVGSSPLHF. The CDR3 nucleotides are TGTGCCAGCAGCCCCCGGGAGGTAGGCAGTTCACCCCTCCACTTT.

The rearrangement joins TRBV19 to TRBJ2-5; 13 bases map to TRBD2. Germline V lookup: CDR1 LNHDA, CDR2 SQIVND (reference sequence). Germline trimming cut 3 bases from V and 2 bases from J; bases unmatched to any gene: 3. CDR3 length: 16 amino acids. CDR3 sequence: CASSILTSGGQETQYF. For the CDR3, the DNA is TGTGCCAGTAGTATTCTGACTAGCGGGGGGCAAGAGACCCAGTACTTC. The whole variable domain, filled in from reference TRBV19 and TRBJ2-5, reads DGGITQSPKYLFRKEGQNVTLSCEQNLNHDAMYWYRQDPGQGLRLIYYSQIVNDFQKGDIAEGYSVSREKKESFPLTVTSAQKNPTAFYLCASSILTSGGQETQYFGPGTRLLVL.

V gene TRBV6-2 or TRBV6-3 combines with J gene TRBJ2-7; 7 positions match TRBD2. Losses at the gene ends were 4 bases for V and 1 base for J; bases not matched to a gene: 7. CDR3 length: 15 amino acids. Germline V gives CDR1 MNHEY, CDR2 SVGEGT. The CDR3 spells CASSFGLVGSYEQYF. CDR3 bases: TGTGCCAGCAGTTTCGGACTAGTGGGGTCCTACGAGCAGTACTTC.

This chain uses TRBV4-2 with TRBJ1-4; 8 positions match TRBD1. J gave up 7 bases and V 0 bases, and 7 bases lay outside the gene matches. The length of the CDR3 is 16 residues. Germline lookup yields CDR1 LGHNA and CDR2 YNFKEQ. The CDR3 protein is CASSQEGQDRAEKLFF. CDR3 nucleotide sequence: TGTGCCAGCAGCCAAGAGGGACAGGACAGGGCTGAAAAACTGTTTTTT.

The J gene is TRBJ2-5, the V gene TRBV3-1 (or the pseudogene TRBV3-2), with 8 bases lining up with TRBD1. Per the germline V gene, CDR1 is LGHDT and CDR2 is YNNKEL (reference sequence). The CDR3 runs to 15 residues. V lost 1 base to trimming and J lost 4 bases; unmatched junction nucleotides: 5. CDR3: CASSQAPTGVETQYF. For the CDR3, the DNA is TGTGCCAGCAGCCAAGCCCCGACAGGGGTAGAGACCCAGTACTTC.

This clone was detected ten times or more. The same CDR3 can be traced to other DNA sequences in this sample. The J gene is TRBJ1-1, the V gene TRBV7-2, with 7 bases that match TRBD1. This CDR3 spans 15 amino acids. Germline-derived CDR1 and CDR2 are SGHTA and FQGNSA. V gave up 1 base and J gave up 1 base; unmatched junction bases: 3. CDR3 DNA sequence: TGTGCCAGCAGCTTAGGCGGGACAGCGAACACTGAAGCTTTCTTT. Protein product: CASSLGGTANTEAFF.

The chain is built from TRBV7-2 and TRBJ2-1; TRBD2 aligns across 8 bases. Per the germline V gene, CDR1 is SGHTA and CDR2 is FQGNSA. The CDR3 runs to 17 residues. V shed 4 bases and J 7 bases; nucleotides not matched to a gene: 15. For the CDR3, the DNA is TGTGCCAGCAGCTCCCCCGGGGGCCAGCGGGAGAGGAATGAGCAGTTCTTC. It is translated as CASSSPGGQRERNEQFF. The whole variable domain, remainder taken from reference TRBV7-2 and TRBJ2-1, is GAGVSQSPSNKVTEKGKDVELRCDPISGHTALYWYRQSLGQGLEFLIYFQGNSAPDKSGLPSDRFSAERTGGSVSTLTIQRTQQEDSAVYLCASSSPGGQRERNEQFFGPGTRLTVL.

V gene TRBV7-6 combines with J gene TRBJ2-2, with 7 bases lining up with TRBD1. Unmatched junction bases numbered 5, after V lost 3 bases and J lost 1 base. The CDR3 spans 16 residues. Per the germline V gene, CDR1 is SGHVS and CDR2 is FNYEAQ. Here the CDR3 DNA reads TGTGCCAGCAGCTTGAATAACAGGGGGAACACCGGGGAGCTGTTTTTT. It yields the protein CASSLNNRGNTGELFF.

This clone came up once. The chain employs TRBV25-1 and TRBJ1-5, with D possibly matching TRBD1 (5 bases). Germline CDR1 MGHDK, CDR2 SYGVNS. V was trimmed by 6 bases and J by 6 bases, leaving 12 bases between them. The CDR3 totals 13 residues. The CDR3 here is CASRGGVAQPQHF. The CDR3, as DNA: TGTGCCAGCAGGGGGGGGGTGGCTCAGCCCCAGCATTTT.

This sequence joins TRBV20-1 and TRBJ1-1; 11 bases line up with TRBD1. The CDR3 has 14 residues. Per germline, CDR1 DFQATT and CDR2 SNEGSKA (reference sequence). V was pared by 3 bases and J by 5 bases, with 5 bases of the junction left unmatched. DNA of the CDR3: TGCAGTGCTAGTATCGGGACAGGGGGTACTGAAGCTTTCTTT. Translation: CSASIGTGGTEAFF.

V and J are TRBV24-1 and TRBJ2-1; TRBD1 might be the D (6 bases). The CDR3 loop spans 16 amino acids. Trimming stripped 0 bases from V and 2 bases from J, with 10 bases between. Per the germline V gene, CDR1 is KGHDR and CDR2 is SFDVKD. As DNA, the CDR3 is TGTGCCACCAGTGATTTGGCAGGGGCCACCTACAATGAGCAGTTCTTC. This codes for CATSDLAGATYNEQFF.

This chain links TRBV29-1 with TRBJ2-4, with D maybe TRBD2 (5 bases). The CDR3 is 14 amino acids. V was pared by 7 bases and J by 0 bases, with 13 bases between. The germline V gene encodes CDR1 SQVTM and CDR2 ANQGSEA. This CDR3 reads CSATRGLAKNIQYF. DNA for the CDR3: TGCAGCGCGACAAGAGGACTAGCCAAAAACATTCAGTACTTC.

This chain joins TRBV4-1 and TRBJ1-2; 7 bases are a match to TRBD1. V was pared by 1 base and J by 5 bases, with 10 bases of the junction left unmatched. This CDR3 spans 16 amino acids. The germline V gene encodes CDR1 MGHRA and CDR2 YSYEKL. The CDR3 region has the DNA TGCGCCAGCAGCCAAGTAGGGGGCGGGAGGGGTTATGGCTACACCTTC. Its protein is CASSQVGGGRGYGYTF.

V is TRBV30 and J is TRBJ1-2; D remains ambiguous. Between the trimmed V and J ends, which lost 2 bases and 0 bases, there was a span of 4 bases. The CDR3 is made up of 12 amino acids. CDR1 GTSNPN and CDR2 SVGIG come from the germline V gene (reference sequence). CDR3 in amino acids: CAWSPANYGYTF. CDR3 nucleotide sequence: TGTGCCTGGAGTCCAGCTAACTATGGCTACACCTTC.

The rearrangement joins TRBV28 to TRBJ1-4, with a weak D call TRBD1 (5 bases). The germline V and J ends were trimmed by 2 bases and 5 bases, with 12 bases remaining between them. The length of the CDR3 is 15 residues. Germline CDR1 is MDHEN and CDR2 is SYDVKM. Here the CDR3 DNA reads TGTGCCAGCAGTTTACCCGGGGGGGGAAATGAAAAACTGTTTTTT. This encodes CASSLPGGGNEKLFF.